These 30 T cell receptor beta chains were sequenced from one sample in a study of shared clonotypes between healthy human individuals. TCRdb keeps only in-frame clones here, not all; method: immunoSEQ multiplex PCR. The sample holds a few million clones; around 93% are singletons and the top ten take about 0.36%. The specimen was naive CD4+ T cells from PBMCs. Subset of the sample: CD45RA+ positively selected. Receptors were obtained from a man aged 18 to 29 in good health. Some clones in this sample may be carry-over from other donors' samples.

J is TRBJ2-1 and V is TRBV5-1; TRBD2 agrees at 13 bases. Germline CDR1 is SGHRS and CDR2 is YFSETQ. The V segment lost 3 bases and the J segment 8 bases; nucleotides outside the gene matches: 2. CDR3 length: 14 amino acids. In DNA form, the CDR3 reads TGCGCCAGCAGCTACGGGACTAGCGGGGATGAGCAGTTCTTC. This codes for CASSYGTSGDEQFF. Full variable domain (remainder filled in from reference TRBV5-1 and TRBJ2-1): KAGVTQTPRYLIKTRGQQVTLSCSPISGHRSVSWYQQTPGQGLQFLFEYFSETQRNKGNFPGRFSGRQFSNSRSEMNVSTLELGDSALYLCASSYGTSGDEQFFGPGTRLTVL.

The chain carries TRBV5-1 and TRBJ1-5; 10 bases match TRBD1. Germline-derived CDR1 and CDR2 are SGHRS and YFSETQ. There are 14 residues in the CDR3. The V and J ends lost 2 bases and 7 bases, in that order; junction bases with no gene match: 3. In nucleotides, the CDR3 is TGCGCCAGCAGCTTAGGACAGGGGGTCCAGCCCCAGCATTTT. This gives the protein CASSLGQGVQPQHF. The full variable domain, rest sourced from reference TRBV5-1 and TRBJ1-5, is KAGVTQTPRYLIKTRGQQVTLSCSPISGHRSVSWYQQTPGQGLQFLFEYFSETQRNKGNFPGRFSGRQFSNSRSEMNVSTLELGDSALYLCASSLGQGVQPQHFGDGTRLSIL.

This chain links TRBV6-6 with TRBJ1-1; D is perhaps TRBD1 (6 bases). Germline CDR1 is MNHNY and CDR2 is SVGAGI (reference sequence). The V gene lost 6 bases and the J gene lost 3 bases, with 14 bases spanning the gap. This CDR3 is 14 amino acids long. CDR3 nucleotides: TGTGCCAGCAGCCTAGGGGGAGGGGACACTGAAGCTTTCTTT. Its translation is CASSLGGGDTEAFF.

The V and J genes are TRBV5-1 and TRBJ2-3, with a possible D match to TRBD2 (6 bases). CDR1 SGHRS and CDR2 YFSETQ come from the germline V gene. V lost 5 bases to trimming and J lost 1 base, with 11 bases between them. The CDR3 length is 14 residues. This CDR3 is CASRGGIGTDTQYF. The CDR3, as DNA: TGCGCCAGCAGAGGCGGGATAGGCACAGATACGCAGTATTTT.

The V gene is TRBV30, the J gene TRBJ2-5; no definite D call. Trimming shortened V by 1 base and J by 5 bases, and 8 bases separated the two germline ends. The CDR3 totals 12 residues. The germline V gene encodes CDR1 GTSNPN and CDR2 SVGIG (reference sequence). CDR3 in amino acids: CAWSAATETQYF. CDR3 coding DNA: TGTGCCTGGAGTGCAGCTACGGAGACCCAGTACTTC.

The chain uses TRBV6-1 and TRBJ2-3; D gene uncertain. The V gene lost 5 bases and the J gene lost 0 bases, with 9 bases spanning the gap. This CDR3 comprises 14 residues. From germline, CDR1 is MNHNS and CDR2 SASEGT. The CDR3 bases are TGTGCCAGCAGTCTTCCTCGGAGCACAGATACGCAGTATTTT. Encoded protein: CASSLPRSTDTQYF.

This rearrangement joins TRBV2 to TRBJ2-7; weak D call: TRBD1 (6 bases). CDR3 size: 14 residues. Germline V gene data show CDR1 as SNHLY and CDR2 as FYNNEI. Trimming removed 6 bases at V and 5 bases at J, with 17 bases between. CDR3 region: CASSLGASRDEQYF. Written as DNA, the CDR3 is TGTGCCAGCAGCCTGGGGGCCTCGCGAGACGAGCAGTACTTC.

A remark on this clone: This specimen includes other DNA sequences encoding the same CDR3. This rearrangement joins TRBV7-2 to TRBJ2-5; D remains unclear. V lost 0 bases and J 2 bases, leaving 4 bases between the germline ends. This CDR3 contains 13 residues. The germline V gene has CDR1 SGHTA and CDR2 FQGNSA. The CDR3 here is CASSLAAQETQYF. CDR3 coding DNA: TGTGCCAGCAGCTTAGCGGCGCAAGAGACCCAGTACTTC. Supplemented by reference TRBV7-2 and TRBJ2-5, the full variable domain reads GAGVSQSPSNKVTEKGKDVELRCDPISGHTALYWYRQSLGQGLEFLIYFQGNSAPDKSGLPSDRFSAERTGGSVSTLTIQRTQQEDSAVYLCASSLAAQETQYFGPGTRLLVL.

The chain uses TRBV5-6 and TRBJ2-1; D is tentatively TRBD1 or TRBD2 (6 bases each). This CDR3 has 15 residues. The germline CDR1 and CDR2 sequences are SGHDT and YYEEEE. Trimming shortened V by 7 bases and J by 6 bases, and 20 bases separated the two germline ends. The CDR3 reads CASGSRDGGGNEQFF. The DNA of the CDR3 is TGTGCCAGCGGTTCTAGGGACGGAGGGGGCAATGAGCAGTTCTTC.

About this clone: The sample has other DNA sequences that encode this CDR3 too. The chain has TRBV5-1 and TRBJ2-5, with TRBD2 matching over 12 bases. This CDR3 comprises 15 residues. Germline CDR1 reads SGHRS; CDR2 reads YFSETQ. The V segment lost 0 bases and the J segment 5 bases; nucleotides outside the gene matches: 2. CDR3 in amino acids: CASSLAGTSGETQYF. DNA of the CDR3: TGCGCCAGCAGCTTGGCCGGGACTAGCGGGGAGACCCAGTACTTC. Drawing the rest from reference TRBV5-1 and TRBJ2-5, the complete variable domain is KAGVTQTPRYLIKTRGQQVTLSCSPISGHRSVSWYQQTPGQGLQFLFEYFSETQRNKGNFPGRFSGRQFSNSRSEMNVSTLELGDSALYLCASSLAGTSGETQYFGPGTRLLVL.

The rearrangement joins TRBV5-6 to TRBJ2-2; 11 bases are a match to TRBD2. CDR3 length: 14 residues. Looked up from germline, CDR1 is SGHDT and CDR2 is YYEEEE. V dropped 4 bases and J dropped 4; count of bases not matched to a gene: 0. The CDR3 loop is CASSGLAGTGELFF. The DNA of the CDR3 is TGTGCCAGCAGCGGACTAGCGGGCACCGGGGAGCTGTTTTTT.

This chain uses TRBV29-1 with TRBJ2-7, with D unclear. The CDR3 spans 13 residues. The V end lost 5 bases, the J end lost 1 base, and 12 bases lay between the germline ends. Germline CDR1 is SQVTM and CDR2 is ANQGSEA. CDR3 protein: CSVNTDVSYEQYF. Here the CDR3 DNA reads TGCAGCGTTAATACGGACGTTTCCTACGAGCAGTACTTC.

V and J are TRBV28 and TRBJ2-1; TRBD1 aligns across 8 bases. The ends lost 1 base at V and 2 bases at J; junction bases unmatched: 13. The germline V gene has CDR1 MDHEN and CDR2 SYDVKM. The length of the CDR3 is 19 residues. The DNA of the CDR3 is TGTGCCAGCAGTTTATTTTTGGGAGGACAGGGACAAGCCTACAATGAGCAGTTCTTC. It specifies CASSLFLGGQGQAYNEQFF.

This chain links TRBV18 with TRBJ2-5; TRBD2 agrees at 11 bases. Losses at the gene ends were 4 bases for V and 5 bases for J; bases not matched to a gene: 6. This CDR3 contains 15 residues. Germline CDR1 KGHSH, CDR2 LQKENI. The CDR3 loop reads CASSRTLAGDETQYF. The CDR3 DNA follows: TGTGCCAGCTCACGCACACTAGCGGGAGACGAGACCCAGTACTTC.

The V gene is TRBV9, the J gene TRBJ2-3; maybe TRBD1 (6 bases). V was clipped by 6 bases and J by 1 base, with 15 bases between them. The CDR3 runs to 15 residues. The germline V gene encodes CDR1 SGDLS and CDR2 YYNGEE. The chain's CDR3 is CASNPAGVGTDTQYF. CDR3 DNA: TGTGCCAGCAACCCCGCAGGGGTCGGCACAGATACGCAGTATTTT.

This clone was recorded once. V is TRBV5-1 and J is TRBJ2-5; D is perhaps TRBD1 or TRBD2 (6 bases each). Germline-derived CDR1 and CDR2 are SGHRS and YFSETQ. V lost 4 bases to trimming and J lost 7 bases, with 29 bases between them. This CDR3 is 18 amino acids long. The CDR3 nucleotides read TGCGCCAGCAGCCCCAAGTTCCCGGCAGGGGCCATGGGGGGGACCCAGTACTTC. As protein: CASSPKFPAGAMGGTQYF.

The CDR3 reads CASSRTEKLFF. The CDR3 DNA follows: TGCGCCAGCAGTCGGACAGAAAAACTGTTTTTT. This chain uses TRBV23-1 with TRBJ1-4; D is perhaps TRBD1 (5 bases). TRBV23-1 is assigned to the ORF class and has an uncertain function. V was shortened by 4 bases and J by 8 bases, with 5 bases between the two germline ends. The CDR3 is made up of 11 amino acids.

This clone was seen just once. This rearrangement joins TRBV28 to TRBJ2-7; 11 nucleotides line up with TRBD2. Germline assignment: CDR1 MDHEN and CDR2 SYDVKM. V lost 8 bases, J lost 4 bases, and 19 bases stayed unmatched. The CDR3 is 18 residues long. The CDR3 region is CASYTAGLADPRGYEQYF. The CDR3 DNA sequence: TGTGCCAGCTACACCGCGGGACTAGCGGACCCAAGGGGATACGAGCAGTACTTC.

The J gene is TRBJ2-7, the V gene TRBV25-1; D is uncertain. CDR3 length: 14 residues. Germline values: CDR1 MGHDK, CDR2 SYGVNS. Trimming pared 2 bases from V and 2 bases from J, leaving 10 bases between. The DNA of the CDR3 is TGTGCCAGCAGTGAAGGAAGAACGCCCTACGAGCAGTACTTC. It translates to CASSEGRTPYEQYF.

The chain links TRBV9 to TRBJ2-1; 11 nucleotides line up with TRBD2. The CDR3 is 15 residues long. The germline CDR1 and CDR2 sequences are SGDLS and YYNGEE. V gave up 0 bases and J gave up 9 bases; unmatched junction bases: 5. The CDR3 spells CASSVELAGDPEQFF. In nucleotides, the CDR3 is TGTGCCAGCAGCGTAGAACTAGCGGGAGATCCTGAGCAGTTCTTC.

This chain links TRBV7-2 with TRBJ1-1; D remains ambiguous. CDR1 and CDR2 from the germline V gene are SGHTA and FQGNSA. V lost 3 bases and J lost 3, with 8 bases in between. The CDR3 spans 13 residues. The CDR3 is CASSFTGDTEAFF. CDR3 nucleotide sequence: TGTGCCAGCAGCTTTACGGGAGACACTGAAGCTTTCTTT.

About this clone itself: The same CDR3 arises from other DNA sequences in this sample as well. CDR3 DNA: TGTGCCAGCAGTTTATCAGGACAGGGAGGACAGCCCCAGCATTTT. Protein sequence: CASSLSGQGGQPQHF. The chain links TRBV28 to TRBJ1-5, with 8 positions matching TRBD1. Per the germline V gene, CDR1 is MDHEN and CDR2 is SYDVKM. The CDR3 totals 15 residues. The trim removed 1 base at V and 7 bases at J, leaving 6 bases unmatched.

The chain uses TRBV5-1 and TRBJ2-7, with a weak D call TRBD1 (6 bases). Trimming pared 2 bases from V and 4 bases from J, leaving 13 bases between. The V gene's germline CDR1 is SGHRS and CDR2 YFSETQ. This CDR3 has 14 residues. The CDR3 coding sequence is TGCGCCAGCAGCTTTGGGACAATTAATTACGAGCAGTACTTC. Protein product: CASSFGTINYEQYF.

This clone has only one observation. This rearrangement joins TRBV2 to TRBJ2-2; 9 bases match TRBD2. The CDR3 runs to 16 residues. The V and J ends lost 2 bases and 7 bases, in that order; junction bases with no gene match: 8. CDR1 is SNHLY and CDR2 is FYNNEI in the germline V gene. CDR3 in amino acids: CASSENSGRVVGELFF. The DNA of the CDR3 is TGTGCCAGCAGTGAAAATAGCGGGAGAGTGGTCGGGGAGCTGTTTTTT.

The chain recombines TRBV11-2 with TRBJ2-2; D is possibly TRBD2 (6 bases). The length of the CDR3 is 16 residues. CDR1 is SGHAT, CDR2 FQNNGV, per germline. Between the trimmed V and J ends, which lost 6 bases and 0 bases, there was a span of 14 bases. CDR3: CASRGGGHANTGELFF. DNA for the CDR3: TGTGCCAGCAGGGGGGGAGGCCATGCGAACACCGGGGAGCTGTTTTTT. Supplemented by reference TRBV11-2 and TRBJ2-2, the full variable domain reads EAGVAQSPRYKIIEKRQSVAFWCNPISGHATLYWYQQILGQGPKLLIQFQNNGVVDDSQLPKDRFSAERLKGVDSTLKIQPAKLEDSAVYLCASRGGGHANTGELFFGEGSRLTVL.

This clone was seen a single time. This chain joins TRBV7-9 and TRBJ2-2; D possibly corresponds to TRBD2 (6 bases). The V gene lost 4 bases and the J gene lost 6 bases, with 21 bases spanning the gap. The V gene's germline CDR1 is SEHNR and CDR2 FQNEAQ (reference sequence). The length of the CDR3 is 17 residues. The CDR3 DNA reads as TGTGCCAGCAGCTGGCGGGCGGGGCCCTGGAGGTCCGGGGAGCTGTTTTTT. It codes for CASSWRAGPWRSGELFF. The full variable domain, with the rest looked up from reference TRBV7-9 and TRBJ2-2, is DTGVSQNPRHKITKRGQNVTFRCDPISEHNRLYWYRQTLGQGPEFLTYFQNEAQLEKSRLLSDRFSAERPKGSFSTLEIQRTEQGDSAMYLCASSWRAGPWRSGELFFGEGSRLTVL.

This clone showed up just once. Other DNA sequences within the sample encode an identical CDR3. In nucleotides, the CDR3 is TGTGCCAGCAGCGTACTAGCGGGGTCCTCCTACGAGCAGTACTTC. Translated: CASSVLAGSSYEQYF. The genes are TRBV9 and TRBJ2-7; 9 bases map to TRBD2. Germline V CDR1 and CDR2: SGDLS, YYNGEE. V lost 1 base to trimming and J lost 0 bases; unmatched junction nucleotides: 2. The CDR3 spans 15 residues.

The chain employs TRBV7-3 and TRBJ2-3; 10 bases align to TRBD2. The V gene's germline CDR1 is SGHTA and CDR2 FQGTGA. Losses at the gene ends were 5 bases for V and 4 bases for J; bases not matched to a gene: 9. The CDR3 sequence is 16 residues long. CDR3 region: CASSPSGRSWSDTQYF. As DNA, the CDR3 is TGTGCCAGCAGCCCTAGCGGGAGAAGTTGGTCAGATACGCAGTATTTT.

This rearrangement joins TRBV19 to TRBJ2-3, with D possibly being TRBD2 (6 bases). Germline V lookup: CDR1 LNHDA, CDR2 SQIVND (reference sequence). The length of the CDR3 is 17 residues. The V end lost 2 bases, the J end lost 2 bases, and 17 bases lay between the germline ends. DNA of the CDR3: TGTGCCAGTAGTATATTCCCAGCGGGTGCGATCACAGATACGCAGTATTTT. Amino acids: CASSIFPAGAITDTQYF.

This clone was counted once. This rearrangement joins TRBV28 to TRBJ2-7, with 7 bases fitting TRBD1. Germline CDR1 MDHEN, CDR2 SYDVKM. V dropped 4 bases and J dropped 4; count of bases not matched to a gene: 13. The CDR3 sequence is 16 residues long. The DNA for the CDR3 is TGTGCCAGCAGTTCCTACCCCGGGACAGATAATTACGAGCAGTACTTC. Residues: CASSSYPGTDNYEQYF.